This TCR beta chain was captured by sequencing in a study of metastatic and nonmetastatic thyroid tumors. Study-wide context: Patients with malignant and benign thyroid disease provided blood and tumor or nodule tissue, whose repertoires were compared.

CDR3 length: 19 amino acids. The germline gives CDR1 KGHSH, CDR2 LQKENI. Trimming took 3 bases from V and 0 from J, leaving 20 bases between them. With MiXCR, TCRdb reprocessed the PCR reads. The repertoire holds about 34,000 clones, with about a sixth as singletons. Treatment of any kind had been given to no patient before thyroid surgery. In its sample, this clone was seen many times. The chain joins TRBV18 to TRBJ1-4; the D is unclear. The TCR sequence derives from a female donor with papillary thyroid cancer or a benign thyroid nodule (not recorded which). Some clones in this sample may be carry-over from other donors' samples. The sample comprised blood. In nucleotides, the CDR3 is TGTGCCAGCTCACCCCCCAGCGCCCCCCGATTTGCAACTAATGAAAAACTGTTTTTT. Its translation is CASSPPSAPRFATNEKLFF.